Listed here are 9 T cell receptor beta chains from one sample, sequenced in a study of T cells in Graves' hyperthyroidism and ophthalmopathy. RNA transcripts provided the source from which TCR beta CDR3 regions were amplified. HTBI primers were the set used in a first-round RT-PCR of the TCR CDR3. TCRdb reprocessed the multiplex PCR reads via MiXCR and lists one record per CDR3 protein. The profile shows approximately 590,000 distinct CDR3 sequences, less than 20% of them singletons. Sequencing input: blood. Receptor source: a woman aged 25 to 39 with Graves' hyperthyroidism.

This clonotype was picked up many times. This sequence joins TRBV12-3 or TRBV12-4 and TRBJ2-6; D call uncertain. The CDR3 has 15 residues. The V and J ends lost 3 bases and 0 bases respectively, with 6 bases between them. CDR3 in DNA: TGTGCCAGCAGTTTTTCACTCTCTGGGGCCAACGTCCTGACTTTC. Its translation is CASSFSLSGANVLTF.

Notes on this clonotype: The conserved closing phenylalanine or tryptophan is absent in this CDR3, likely reflecting a read error. The chain combines TRBV10-3 with TRBJ2-7; TRBD2 matches at 7 bases. CDR1 is ENHRY, CDR2 SYGVKD, per germline. There are 16 residues in the CDR3. The V gene end was trimmed by 1 base and the J gene end by 1 base; junction bases not matched to a gene: 7. The CDR3 loop reads CAISEWSLAESYEQYL. The CDR3 bases are TGTGCCATCAGTGAGTGGTCGCTAGCGGAGTCCTACGAGCAGTACCTC.

In its sample, this clonotype was seen many times. The chain combines TRBV20-1 with TRBJ2-7, with 12 bases aligning to TRBD1. The germline CDR1 and CDR2 sequences are DFQATT and SNEGSKA (reference sequence). V dropped 5 bases and J dropped 4; count of bases not matched to a gene: 12. The CDR3 consists of 16 residues. In nucleotides, the CDR3 is TGCAGTGCTCTACCCCGGGACAGGGGGCCGCGTTACGAGCAGTACTTC. Amino acid sequence: CSALPRDRGPRYEQYF.

The chain combines TRBV6-5 with TRBJ1-3; possibly TRBD1 for D (5 bases). The CDR3 loop spans 18 amino acids. The germline V and J ends were trimmed by 2 bases and 1 base, with 18 bases remaining between them. CDR1 is MNHEY and CDR2 is SVGAGI in the germline V gene. DNA of the CDR3: TGTGCCAGCAGTTACATCGGTGAAACGGGACGGTCTGGAAACACCATATATTTT. It translates to CASSYIGETGRSGNTIYF.

Written as DNA, the CDR3 is TGCAGTGCTAAAGAAATTGGGACCTACGAGCAGTACTTC. It codes for CSAKEIGTYEQYF. The genes are TRBV20-1 and TRBJ2-7; D ambiguous. Germline CDR1 and CDR2: DFQATT and SNEGSKA (reference sequence). This CDR3 comprises 13 residues. The V and J ends lost 4 bases and 2 bases respectively, with 12 bases between them.

Concerning this clonotype itself: This may be a read error, as it is one base from a much larger clone. The genes are TRBV2 and TRBJ2-7; 8 bases are a match to TRBD1. Trimming took 7 bases from V and 2 from J; bases not matched to a gene: 7. Germline V CDR1 and CDR2: SNHLY, FYNNEI. The CDR3 contains 14 residues. The CDR3 region has the DNA TGTGCCAGCATACGACAGGGGAGGCCCTACGAGCAGTACTTC. This sequence encodes CASIRQGRPYEQYF.

At least ten counts were recorded for this clonotype. The CDR3 spells CASSTDRGYEKLFF. CDR3 coding DNA: TGTGCCAGCAGTACGGACAGGGGATACGAAAAACTGTTTTTT. V usage is TRBV12-3 or TRBV12-4 and J usage is TRBJ1-4; 9 nucleotides line up with TRBD1. V gave up 5 bases and J gave up 8 bases; unmatched junction bases: 6. The CDR3 covers 14 residues.

This clonotype was picked up many times. The chain couples TRBV2 to TRBJ2-1, with D perhaps TRBD2 (7 bases). The length of the CDR3 is 17 residues. V lost 5 bases and J lost 6, with 23 bases in between. The V gene's germline CDR1 is SNHLY and CDR2 FYNNEI. Here the CDR3 reads CASSSVQAGGPVNEQFF. The CDR3 region has the DNA TGTGCCAGCAGTTCGGTGCAGGCCGGGGGGCCTGTCAATGAGCAGTTCTTC.

This clonotype was counted ten times or more. The V and J genes are TRBV20-1 and TRBJ2-1; 8 bases line up with TRBD2. This CDR3 contains 18 residues. V trimming: 0 bases; J trimming: 0 bases; junction bases outside the gene matches: 10. CDR1 and CDR2 (germline): DFQATT, SNEGSKA (reference sequence). The chain's CDR3 is CSARDLGRAGDSYNEQFF. CDR3 DNA: TGCAGTGCTAGAGATCTCGGGAGGGCGGGGGACTCCTACAATGAGCAGTTCTTC.